These 21 T cell receptor beta chains were all obtained from the same sample, sequenced in a study of blood T cell repertoires in COVID-19. Method: immunoSEQ multiplex PCR; TCRdb's copy keeps in-frame clones and lacks some. The sample lists 65,000 or so clones; roughly 90% were seen once. Sequencing used peripheral blood. All receptors come from a man aged 55 to 70 with acute or convalescent COVID-19.

This rearrangement joins TRBV2 to TRBJ2-3; a weak D match, TRBD2 (6 bases). The CDR3 contains 14 residues. CDR1 and CDR2 from the germline V gene are SNHLY and FYNNEI. V was trimmed by 7 bases and J by 6 bases, leaving 17 bases between them. CDR3 residues: CASNGNRGGDTQYF. The DNA of the CDR3 is TGTGCCAGCAATGGGAACAGAGGAGGGGATACGCAGTATTTT.

The gene calls are TRBV15 and TRBJ2-7, with 9 bases that match TRBD2. CDR1 and CDR2 (germline): LNHNV, YYDKDF (reference sequence). The CDR3 is 17 residues long. V was clipped by 1 base and J by 4 bases; unmatched bases: 11. The CDR3 DNA is TGTGCCACCAGCAGAGTTCTAGCGGGGTCCCATCGTTACGAGCAGTACTTC. Its translation is CATSRVLAGSHRYEQYF.

V is TRBV5-1 and J is TRBJ1-5, with 7 bases lining up with TRBD1. The CDR3 sequence is 15 residues long. CDR1 SGHRS and CDR2 YFSETQ come from the germline V gene. The J segment lost 3 bases and the V segment lost 2 bases, leaving 5 bases of the junction unmatched. Here the CDR3 reads CASSLTGDPNQPQHF. The CDR3 nucleotides read TGCGCCAGCAGCTTAACAGGGGATCCCAATCAGCCCCAGCATTTT.

This clone was seen only a few times. The rearrangement joins TRBV2 to TRBJ1-2; no clear D. The ends were cut back, 0 bases at V and 8 bases at J, with 16 bases in the middle. Per the germline V gene, CDR1 is SNHLY and CDR2 is FYNNEI. The CDR3 loop spans 15 amino acids. CDR3 in DNA: TGTGCCAGCAGTGAAGCGCTTGGAGGGATGCGGGGCTACACCTTC. It translates to CASSEALGGMRGYTF.

The chain's CDR3 is CASSMSQGALKTQYF. In nucleotides, the CDR3 is TGTGCCAGTAGTATGTCACAGGGAGCGTTGAAGACCCAGTACTTC. The chain carries TRBV19 and TRBJ2-5; D is perhaps TRBD1 (6 bases). Trimming took 3 bases from V and 6 from J, leaving 17 bases between them. The germline V gene encodes CDR1 LNHDA and CDR2 SQIVND (reference sequence). This CDR3 is built from 15 residues.

V usage is TRBV25-1 and J usage is TRBJ2-2; maybe TRBD1 (6 bases). The CDR3 extends over 13 amino acids. In germline, CDR1 is MGHDK, CDR2 SYGVNS. The V end lost 3 bases, the J end lost 10 bases, and 12 bases lay between the germline ends. The CDR3 DNA reads as TGTGCCAGCAGTGAGGCAGGGGCGCAGGAGCTGTTTTTT. It is translated as CASSEAGAQELFF.

This chain joins TRBV5-1 and TRBJ1-5; D might be TRBD1 (6 bases). Trimming stripped 5 bases from V and 5 bases from J, with 11 bases between. Germline lookup yields CDR1 SGHRS and CDR2 YFSETQ. There are 13 residues in the CDR3. This CDR3 reads CASSTGGDQPQHF. The CDR3 nucleotides are TGCGCCAGCAGTACGGGGGGCGATCAGCCCCAGCATTTT.

Written as DNA, the CDR3 is TGTGCCAGCAGTAGAGACAGGTGGAATGCTGAAGCTTTCTTT. Amino acids: CASSRDRWNAEAFF. The chain is built from TRBV2 and TRBJ1-1; perhaps TRBD1 as D (6 bases). This CDR3 is 14 amino acids long. Germline loops: CDR1 SNHLY, CDR2 FYNNEI. Trimming cost V 5 bases and J 6 bases, with 16 bases left between them.

The J gene is TRBJ2-5, the V gene TRBV5-1; 7 positions agree with TRBD1. With V trimmed by 3 bases and J by 3 bases, 5 bases remained unmatched. Germline CDR1 SGHRS, CDR2 YFSETQ. CDR3 length equals 14 residues. The CDR3 protein is CASSSSTGKETQYF. The CDR3 DNA reads as TGCGCCAGCAGCTCATCGACAGGGAAAGAGACCCAGTACTTC.

CDR3 in amino acids: CASSQDIGAMVTEAFF. The CDR3 DNA reads TGTGCCAGCAGCCAAGATATAGGGGCGATGGTCACTGAAGCTTTCTTT. This chain connects TRBV3-1 (or the pseudogene TRBV3-2) to TRBJ1-1, with D perhaps TRBD1 (5 bases). Germline V lookup: CDR1 LGHDT, CDR2 YNNKEL (reference sequence). With 0 bases removed from V and 4 bases from J, the gap between germline ends came to 15 bases. The CDR3 runs to 16 residues.

This chain joins TRBV2 and TRBJ2-3; 8 bases fit TRBD2. The CDR3 spans 15 residues. J was trimmed by 0 bases and V by 6 bases; bases with no gene match: 5. In germline, CDR1 is SNHLY, CDR2 FYNNEI. The CDR3 DNA is TGTGCCAGCAGCGACAGCGGGGGAAGCACAGATACGCAGTATTTT. Protein sequence: CASSDSGGSTDTQYF.

The chain links TRBV3-1 (or the pseudogene TRBV3-2) to TRBJ1-2; TRBD1 matches 8 bases. This CDR3 spans 13 amino acids. V was pared by 4 bases and J by 4 bases, with 2 bases of the junction left unmatched. Germline V lookup: CDR1 LGHDT, CDR2 YNNKEL (reference sequence). The chain's CDR3 is CASSPGGGYGYTF. The CDR3 DNA reads TGTGCCAGCAGCCCAGGGGGCGGCTATGGCTACACCTTC.

The chain has TRBV14 and TRBJ1-4, with TRBD1 identical over 7 bases. This CDR3 has 15 amino acids. Germline trimming cut 1 base from V and 8 bases from J; bases unmatched to any gene: 7. Germline values: CDR1 SGHDN, CDR2 FVKESK. CDR3 sequence: CASSQGGQSREKLFF. CDR3 in DNA: TGTGCCAGCAGCCAAGGGGGACAGTCACGGGAAAAACTGTTTTTT. Full variable domain (missing parts from reference TRBV14 and TRBJ1-4): EAGVTQFPSHSVIEKGQTVTLRCDPISGHDNLYWYRRVMGKEIKFLLHFVKESKQDESGMPNNRFLAERTGGTYSTLKVQPAELEDSGVYFCASSQGGQSREKLFFGSGTQLSVL.

The chain links TRBV2 to TRBJ1-2, with a tentative D call TRBD1 (5 bases). Germline V gives CDR1 SNHLY, CDR2 FYNNEI. V was cut by 7 bases and J by 5 bases, with 14 bases left in between. The CDR3 consists of 13 residues. The CDR3 nucleotides read TGTGCCAGCACCCCCTCGGGACTATATGGCTACACCTTC. This translates into CASTPSGLYGYTF.

The rearrangement joins TRBV5-1 to TRBJ2-5; 10 positions match TRBD2. The ends lost 5 bases at V and 3 bases at J; junction bases unmatched: 1. CDR3 length: 13 amino acids. The germline gives CDR1 SGHRS, CDR2 YFSETQ. Here the CDR3 DNA reads TGCGCCAGCAGTACTAGCGGGAAAGAGACCCAGTACTTC. It is translated as CASSTSGKETQYF.

The V call is TRBV15, the J call TRBJ1-1; 7 nucleotides line up with TRBD1. In germline, CDR1 is LNHNV, CDR2 YYDKDF (reference sequence). CDR3 length: 15 amino acids. The ends lost 3 bases at V and 4 bases at J; junction bases unmatched: 8. The CDR3 loop reads CATSRVGGGGTEAFF. The CDR3 nucleotides are TGTGCCACCAGCAGGGTAGGGGGCGGCGGCACTGAAGCTTTCTTT.

The rearrangement links TRBV5-4 to TRBJ2-1; D is perhaps TRBD2 (6 bases). The germline CDR1 and CDR2 sequences are SGHNT and YYREEE (reference sequence). The germline V and J ends were trimmed by 4 bases and 1 base, with 15 bases remaining between them. The CDR3 contains 16 residues. CDR3 region: CASSAGRDLSYNEQFF. The CDR3 DNA reads as TGTGCCAGCAGCGCGGGGCGGGACTTATCCTACAATGAGCAGTTCTTC.

The chain recombines TRBV19 with TRBJ1-3; TRBD1 matches 7 bases. With V trimmed by 4 bases and J by 5 bases, 11 bases remained unmatched. The CDR3 is 16 residues long. Germline loops: CDR1 LNHDA, CDR2 SQIVND (reference sequence). This CDR3 is CASSTGETGPRNTIYF. CDR3 DNA sequence: TGTGCCAGTAGTACGGGGGAGACAGGGCCCCGAAACACCATATATTTT.

The DNA for the CDR3 is TGCGCCAGCAGCTTGGACCGACAGGGGAGACAGTTCTTC. Translating it yields CASSLDRQGRQFF. The chain combines TRBV5-1 with TRBJ2-1; 8 nucleotides match TRBD1. Germline assignment: CDR1 SGHRS and CDR2 YFSETQ. CDR3 length: 13 amino acids. Trimming cost V 0 bases and J 13 bases; bases outside gene matches: 6. The complete variable domain, with remaining parts taken from reference TRBV5-1 and TRBJ2-1, reads KAGVTQTPRYLIKTRGQQVTLSCSPISGHRSVSWYQQTPGQGLQFLFEYFSETQRNKGNFPGRFSGRQFSNSRSEMNVSTLELGDSALYLCASSLDRQGRQFFGPGTRLTVL.

The chain carries TRBV19 and TRBJ1-4; D not resolved. V lost 5 bases to trimming and J lost 5 bases, with 15 bases between them. The germline V gene has CDR1 LNHDA and CDR2 SQIVND (reference sequence). There are 15 residues in the CDR3. In DNA, the CDR3 is TGTGCCAGTAGTCTCCGTCCCGGAGGGAATGAAAAACTGTTTTTT. Encoded protein: CASSLRPGGNEKLFF.

This clone was observed a single time. This CDR3 is CAWAFTGNTEAFF. CDR3 nucleotide sequence: TGTGCCTGGGCTTTCACAGGGAACACTGAAGCTTTCTTT. J is TRBJ1-1 and V is TRBV30; D perhaps matches TRBD1 (5 bases). Germline V gives CDR1 GTSNPN, CDR2 SVGIG (reference sequence). V lost 5 bases and J lost 1, with 11 bases in between. The CDR3 is 13 amino acids.